This T cell receptor beta chain was observed in a study of follicular helper T cells after annual influenza vaccination. On the study more broadly: Across the 2013-2014, 2014-2015 and 2015-2016 vaccination seasons, some subjects were resampled. General study points: Productive TCRB sequences came from only about 9-22% of cells. Recurrent ICOS+CD38+ cTfh clonotypes included tetramer and AIM influenza-specific ones.

Clones were sequenced by immunoSEQ multiplex PCR, and TCRdb holds only the in-frame ones, with some missing. The sample records some 2,100 clones, about 69% being singletons. Time point of the sample: 2015-2016 season, pre-vaccination. Excluded were substance abuse, HIV/AIDS, active cancer, immunomodulatory drugs and active illness. Notes on this clone: The antigen is unknown.

This CDR3 region has 14 residues. Trimming shortened V by 7 bases and J by 2 bases, and 9 bases separated the two germline ends. Germline V CDR1 and CDR2: MNHNS, SASEGT. The sequence was obtained from an adult who received the influenza vaccine. The chain links TRBV6-1 to TRBJ2-6; D is tentatively TRBD1 or TRBD2 (5 bases each). The material sequenced was CXCR5+ CD38+ circulating T follicular helper cells from blood, taken on the day of influenza vaccination. The sample's subset: circulating Tfh, non-naive CD4+CXCR5+PD-1+ (ICOS+CD38+ or ICOS-CD38-). CDR3 nucleotides: TGTGCCAGCACCGTGGGGGCTGGGGCCAACGTCCTGACTTTC. Its translation: CASTVGAGANVLTF.